Listed below are T cell receptor beta chains from one sample, sequenced in a study of blood T cell repertoires in COVID-19. Sequencing used immunoSEQ multiplex PCR; TCRdb keeps in-frame clones, though not all of them. This repertoire shows about 150,000 clones, around 90% found once; its top ten account for about 2.8%. Input material: peripheral blood. These receptors all come from a man in his 60s with acute or convalescent COVID-19. Each CDR3 is given with its conserved first and last residue. The D gene is left open where the match is weak. Size is omitted from some rows. Given values are once, few, many or a class for expanded clones.

CDR3 | DNA | D | J | V | size
CAWSVTGGGLGGIFF | TGTGCCTGGAGTGTAACCGGAGGGGGCCTAGGAGGGATTTTCTTT | TRBD1 | TRBJ1-1 | TRBV30 | .
CASSLAGHRGAEQYF | TGTGCCAGCAGCTTAGCGGGCCACAGGGGAGCCGAGCAGTACTTC | TRBD1 | TRBJ2-7 | TRBV7-6 | .
CASSLGAGGTPSTDTQYF | TGTGCCAGCAGCTTAGGAGCGGGGGGGACCCCGAGCACAGATACGCAGTATTTT | TRBD2 | TRBJ2-3 | TRBV7-8 | .
CASSPPLPIYGYTF | TGTGCCAGCAGCCCTCCACTACCAATCTATGGCTACACCTTC | . | TRBJ1-2 | TRBV7-2 | .
CASSSTLGQGPPPEQFF | TGTGCCAGCAGCTCAACCCTAGGACAGGGGCCGCCTCCTGAGCAGTTCTTC | TRBD1 | TRBJ2-1 | TRBV7-2 | .
CASSIDTGRAEAFF | TGTGCCAGTAGTATCGATACAGGGAGGGCTGAAGCTTTCTTT | . | TRBJ1-1 | TRBV19 | .
CASSPWDRGGNTIYF | TGTGCCAGCAGCCCTTGGGACAGGGGCGGAAACACCATATATTTT | TRBD1 | TRBJ1-3 | TRBV3-1/TRBV3-2 | .
CATRRQGSTYEQYF | TGTGCCACTAGAAGACAGGGGTCAACTTACGAGCAGTACTTC | TRBD1 | TRBJ2-7 | TRBV19 | few
CASSQVVTGSEAFF | TGCGCCAGCAGCCAAGTAGTGACAGGGTCTGAAGCTTTCTTT | TRBD1 | TRBJ1-1 | TRBV4-3 | .
CASSQEIGLSNTQYF | TGCGCCAGCAGCCAAGAAATTGGACTAAGCAATACGCAGTATTTT | . | TRBJ2-3 | TRBV4-3 | .
CAITGSTHGYTF | TGTGCCATAACAGGGTCGACCCATGGCTACACCTTC | . | TRBJ1-2 | TRBV6-5 | few